The next 16 T cell receptor beta chains were all read from a single sample in a study of spatial heterogeneity in lung cancer. TCRdb re-called the 5' RACE reads through MiXCR, storing one row per CDR3 protein. This repertoire shows around 100,000 distinct CDR3 sequences, 9.5% to 14% found once; its top ten account for 24%. Stated time point: blood at routine non-recurrence follow-up after resection. The specimen was PBMCs, collected at follow-up. These receptor sequences come from a female donor with early-stage non-small cell lung cancer.

There are many counts of this clonotype. The V gene is TRBV10-3, the J gene TRBJ1-2; D is uncertain. Germline lookup yields CDR1 ENHRY and CDR2 SYGVKD. The CDR3 length is 13 residues. V dropped 6 bases and J dropped 0 bases, with 8 bases sitting between them. This chain's CDR3 is CAISLDTNYGYTF. The CDR3 DNA follows: TGTGCCATCAGCCTCGACACTAACTATGGCTACACCTTC.

This clonotype was counted only a few times. V usage is TRBV4-1 and J usage is TRBJ2-2; D is possibly TRBD1 or TRBD2 (6 bases each). In germline, CDR1 is MGHRA, CDR2 YSYEKL. The CDR3 extends over 15 amino acids. The V gene lost 1 base and the J gene lost 5 bases, with 11 bases spanning the gap. This CDR3 reads CASSQGGGFTGELFF. CDR3 in DNA: TGCGCCAGCAGCCAAGGAGGGGGGTTTACCGGGGAGCTGTTTTTT.

This clonotype has ten or more counts. The rearrangement uses TRBV6-5 and TRBJ2-5; D possibly corresponds to TRBD2 (6 bases). V lost 5 bases to trimming and J lost 2 bases, with 9 bases between them. Germline values: CDR1 MNHEY, CDR2 SVGAGI. The CDR3 length is 13 residues. The DNA for the CDR3 is TGTGCCAGCAGTGCGGGACCACAAGAGACCCAGTACTTC. Its protein is CASSAGPQETQYF.

CDR3 sequence reads: CASSISRQAGNQPQHF. For the CDR3, the DNA is TGTGCCAGTAGTATTAGCCGACAGGCGGGGAATCAGCCCCAGCATTTT. The gene calls are TRBV19 and TRBJ1-5, with D perhaps TRBD1 (6 bases). Per germline, CDR1 LNHDA and CDR2 SQIVND (reference sequence). This CDR3 has 16 residues. With 3 bases removed from V and 4 bases from J, the gap between germline ends came to 16 bases.

This clonotype was detected once. The rearrangement uses TRBV5-4 and TRBJ2-1; 9 bases match TRBD2. Germline CDR1 reads SGHNT; CDR2 reads YYREEE (reference sequence). The CDR3 consists of 15 residues. V lost 1 base to trimming and J lost 6 bases; unmatched junction nucleotides: 5. The CDR3 DNA reads TGTGCCAGCAGCTTGTATGGGACTAGCATCAATGAGCAGTTCTTC. Protein: CASSLYGTSINEQFF.

In its sample, this clonotype was seen a few times. The V and J genes are TRBV14 and TRBJ2-1; unclear D gene. Germline lookup yields CDR1 SGHDN and CDR2 FVKESK. The CDR3 consists of 14 residues. The V gene lost 3 bases and the J gene lost 7 bases, with 13 bases spanning the gap. As DNA, the CDR3 is TGTGCCAGCAGCCAGACGAGTCCAGGAAATGAGCAGTTCTTC. It codes for CASSQTSPGNEQFF.

The gene calls are TRBV28 and TRBJ2-7; 8 nucleotides line up with TRBD1. Per germline, CDR1 MDHEN and CDR2 SYDVKM. This CDR3 contains 16 residues. Germline trimming cut 7 bases from V and 2 bases from J; bases unmatched to any gene: 13. The CDR3 reads CASTELQGGATYEQYF. In DNA form, the CDR3 reads TGTGCCAGCACTGAATTACAGGGGGGAGCGACCTACGAGCAGTACTTC.

The table lists this clonotype with many counts. V and J are TRBV29-1 and TRBJ2-7; 11 positions agree with TRBD2. Germline values: CDR1 SQVTM, CDR2 ANQGSEA. The CDR3 extends over 13 amino acids. The V segment lost 7 bases and the J segment 2 bases; nucleotides outside the gene matches: 4. The CDR3 bases are TGCAGCGCCGGGACTAGCGGAGCCTACGAGCAGTACTTC. Amino acid sequence: CSAGTSGAYEQYF.

This clonotype was observed a handful of times. V usage is TRBV12-3 or TRBV12-4 and J usage is TRBJ2-1, with D possibly matching TRBD2 (6 bases). The V end was cut by 3 bases, the J end by 3 bases, with 9 bases between. The CDR3 has 14 amino acids. CDR3 sequence reads: CASSFRGGYNEQFF. The CDR3 nucleotides read TGTGCCAGCAGTTTCCGGGGAGGCTACAATGAGCAGTTCTTC.

This clonotype has a count of ten or more. The chain uses TRBV7-8 and TRBJ1-5, with D unclear. Germline assignment: CDR1 SGHVS and CDR2 FQNEAQ. This CDR3 is built from 17 residues. V was cut by 5 bases and J by 4 bases, with 21 bases left in between. The CDR3 region is CASSPPLRYGVNQPQHF. The CDR3 DNA reads TGTGCCAGCAGCCCTCCCTTGAGGTATGGGGTGAATCAGCCCCAGCATTTT.

This clonotype was detected only a few times. The CDR3 here is CSARDRSWNQPQHF. CDR3 coding DNA: TGCAGTGCTAGAGATCGATCGTGGAATCAGCCCCAGCATTTT. The chain carries TRBV20-1 and TRBJ1-5, with no clear D. Trimming removed 0 bases at V and 4 bases at J, with 10 bases between. The length of the CDR3 is 14 residues. Germline V gene lookup returns CDR1 DFQATT and CDR2 SNEGSKA (reference sequence).

In its sample, this clonotype was seen many times. The chain links TRBV20-1 to TRBJ2-3, with D possibly TRBD2 on 6 matching bases. The V end lost 6 bases, the J end lost 2 bases, and 18 bases lay between the germline ends. From germline, CDR1 is DFQATT and CDR2 SNEGSKA (reference sequence). CDR3 length: 15 amino acids. The CDR3 region has the DNA TGCAGTGCCAACCCGGGACTCAAGTTCACAGATACGCAGTATTTT. Translation gives CSANPGLKFTDTQYF.

V and J are TRBV27 and TRBJ2-7; weak D call: TRBD2 (5 bases). Trimming removed 2 bases at V and 4 bases at J, with 15 bases between. This CDR3 comprises 15 residues. Germline V CDR1 and CDR2: MNHEY, SMNVEV (reference sequence). The CDR3 nucleotides are TGTGCCAGCAGTTTAAAGGGAGTCCCGGGTTACGAGCAGTACGTC. It encodes CASSLKGVPGYEQYV.

The rearrangement joins TRBV7-2 to TRBJ2-1; a weak D match, TRBD2 (5 bases). The V gene's germline CDR1 is SGHTA and CDR2 FQGNSA. Deletions cut 0 bases from V and 0 bases from J, with 6 bases between. This CDR3 spans 15 amino acids. The CDR3 DNA sequence: TGTGCCAGCAGCTTAGCGAGGGCCTCCTACAATGAGCAGTTCTTC. This codes for CASSLARASYNEQFF.

The table lists this clonotype with a few counts. V usage is TRBV5-1 and J usage is TRBJ2-1, with 10 positions matching TRBD2. The CDR3 runs to 17 residues. V lost 1 base and J lost 6; bases outside the gene matches: 10. Germline values: CDR1 SGHRS, CDR2 YFSETQ. The CDR3, as DNA: TGCGCCAGCAGCTTGAAGGTTGCTAGCGGGAGTTCCAATGAGCAGTTCTTC. Translation gives CASSLKVASGSSNEQFF. Using reference TRBV5-1 and TRBJ2-1 for the parts outside the CDR3, the full variable domain is KAGVTQTPRYLIKTRGQQVTLSCSPISGHRSVSWYQQTPGQGLQFLFEYFSETQRNKGNFPGRFSGRQFSNSRSEMNVSTLELGDSALYLCASSLKVASGSSNEQFFGPGTRLTVL.

This clonotype turned up a few times. An end of the junction does not agree with germline; a read error may underlie this. The V gene is TRBV7-2, the J gene TRBJ2-3; 15 nucleotides align to TRBD2. CDR1 is SGHTA, CDR2 FQGNSA, per germline. The CDR3 covers 16 residues. CDR3 DNA sequence: TGTGCCAGCAGCCCTGGGGGACTAGCGGGAGGAGTCCTTAGAAGATTT. This sequence encodes CASSPGGLAGGVLRRF.